Below, 30 T cell receptor beta chains from the same sample are listed, as sequenced in a study of vaccination effects on CD4 cells after COVID-19. TCRdb's copy holds only in-frame clones and misses some; the assay was immunoSEQ multiplex PCR. Among tens of thousands of clones listed, just under 75% were seen once. Their target antigens are unknown. Following culture for about ten days, CD4+ T cells were isolated. The vaccine given was either BNT162b2 or mRNA-1273, in two doses. The specimen was CD4+ T cells from PBMCs cultured without peptide, collected after COVID-19 vaccination. The source of these receptors is a human donor who received a COVID-19 vaccine.

This clone was detected only a few times. The V gene is TRBV28, the J gene TRBJ2-3; TRBD1 agrees at 9 bases. The germline gives CDR1 MDHEN, CDR2 SYDVKM. This CDR3 spans 16 amino acids. Trimming removed 10 bases from V and 5 bases from J; junction bases left unmatched: 16. The DNA for the CDR3 is TGTGCCACGCTTATCACAGGGGGCGTGGGTGGAGATACGCAGTATTTT. Protein: CATLITGGVGGDTQYF.

The V gene is TRBV6-2 or TRBV6-3, the J gene TRBJ2-7; 12 bases map to TRBD2. Germline values: CDR1 MNHEY, CDR2 SVGEGT. The CDR3 is made up of 18 amino acids. The junction had 14 bases not matched to a gene; V was cut back by 5 bases and J by 3 bases. CDR3 DNA: TGTGCCAGCAGTCAAACTCAATATAGACTAGCGGGGGACTACGAGCAGTACGTC. Its translation is CASSQTQYRLAGDYEQYV.

J is TRBJ1-3 and V is TRBV5-1; 11 nucleotides align to TRBD1. There are 15 residues in the CDR3. Germline V gene data show CDR1 as SGHRS and CDR2 as YFSETQ. J lost 8 bases, V lost 0 bases, and 4 bases had no gene match. CDR3 protein: CASSLAGQGADTIYF. For the CDR3, the DNA is TGCGCCAGCAGCTTGGCCGGACAGGGGGCAGACACCATATATTTT.

The table lists this clone with a few counts. The chain carries TRBV7-3 and TRBJ2-3; TRBD2 matches 13 bases. CDR1 is SGHTA and CDR2 is FQGTGA in the germline V gene. The ends lost 2 bases at V and 1 base at J; junction bases unmatched: 0. The CDR3 spans 16 residues. In DNA, the CDR3 is TGTGCCAGCAGCTTAGGGACTAGCGGGGGCACAGATACGCAGTATTTT. It yields the protein CASSLGTSGGTDTQYF.

The rearrangement uses TRBV6-5 and TRBJ2-1, with unresolved D. This CDR3 is 15 amino acids long. Trimming cost V 0 bases and J 15 bases, with 21 bases left between them. The V gene's germline CDR1 is MNHEY and CDR2 SVGAGI. Written as DNA, the CDR3 is TGTGCCAGCAGTTACTCGGGAAGTCAAAGTCGATTACCGTTCTTC. Its protein is CASSYSGSQSRLPFF.

V and J are TRBV5-1 and TRBJ1-2, with TRBD1 matching 9 bases. The CDR3 has 14 amino acids. Trimming at V came to 1 base and at J to 6 bases, leaving 4 bases not matched to a gene. Germline V CDR1 and CDR2: SGHRS, YFSETQ. The chain's CDR3 is CASSLNGQGNGYTF. The CDR3 DNA is TGCGCCAGCAGCTTGAACGGACAGGGGAATGGCTACACCTTC.

V is TRBV5-4 and J is TRBJ1-2; possible D gene TRBD1, 6 bases. Deletions cut 6 bases from V and 5 bases from J, with 17 bases between. There are 14 residues in the CDR3. Germline loops: CDR1 SGHNT, CDR2 YYREEE (reference sequence). As DNA, the CDR3 is TGTGCCAGCAAGACTGGGGGCGGCCGATATGGCTACACCTTC. Amino acids: CASKTGGGRYGYTF.

The V and J genes are TRBV7-3 and TRBJ1-1, with unresolved D. The V end was cut by 5 bases, the J end by 0 bases, with 7 bases between. The germline CDR1 and CDR2 sequences are SGHTA and FQGTGA. This CDR3 has 13 amino acids. CDR3 loop: CASSRDLNTEAFF. CDR3 nucleotide sequence: TGTGCCAGCAGCAGGGATTTGAACACTGAAGCTTTCTTT.

The rearrangement links TRBV13 to TRBJ2-1; D is ambiguous. Germline V gives CDR1 PRHDT, CDR2 FYEKMQ (reference sequence). V lost 5 bases and J 4 bases, leaving 12 bases between the germline ends. This CDR3 has 14 residues. CDR3 DNA: TGTGCCAGCAGCCCAATGTTGGTATACAATGAGCAGTTCTTC. The encoded protein is CASSPMLVYNEQFF.

This clone appeared a single time. This chain links TRBV9 with TRBJ2-5; 7 bases align to TRBD1. This CDR3 is built from 16 residues. CDR1 and CDR2 from the germline V gene are SGDLS and YYNGEE. J lost 5 bases, V lost 4 bases, and 14 bases had no gene match. CDR3 region: CASSPRRTGASETQYF. In DNA, the CDR3 is TGTGCCAGCAGCCCCCGGCGGACAGGCGCGAGTGAGACCCAGTACTTC.

The chain has TRBV29-1 and TRBJ2-7, with a possible D match to TRBD1 (5 bases). This CDR3 is built from 11 residues. V shed 4 bases and J shed 2 bases, with 6 bases lying between them. The germline gives CDR1 SQVTM, CDR2 ANQGSEA. The CDR3 sequence is CSVATAYEQYV. CDR3 nucleotide sequence: TGCAGCGTTGCGACAGCCTACGAGCAGTACGTC.

This rearrangement joins TRBV4-2 to TRBJ1-2, with 11 bases identical to TRBD1. V shed 1 base, J shed 7 bases, and the junction held 2 bases outside the gene matches. The CDR3 extends over 14 amino acids. Germline-derived CDR1 and CDR2 are LGHNA and YNFKEQ. The CDR3 DNA is TGTGCCAGCAGCCAAGGGACAGGGGGCTTTGGCTACACCTTC. This translates into CASSQGTGGFGYTF.

This clone was detected once. The gene calls are TRBV7-2 and TRBJ2-4; D gene ambiguous. Trimming stripped 5 bases from V and 9 bases from J, with 14 bases between. The CDR3 runs to 13 residues. Germline V gives CDR1 SGHTA, CDR2 FQGNSA. The CDR3 is CASSDGPQRIQYF. Here the CDR3 DNA reads TGTGCCAGCAGCGACGGACCGCAACGCATTCAGTACTTC. Full variable domain (outside the CDR3, taken from reference TRBV7-2 and TRBJ2-4): GAGVSQSPSNKVTEKGKDVELRCDPISGHTALYWYRQSLGQGLEFLIYFQGNSAPDKSGLPSDRFSAERTGGSVSTLTIQRTQQEDSAVYLCASSDGPQRIQYFGAGTRLSVL.

The genes are TRBV14 and TRBJ2-1, with 7 bases that match TRBD2. Trimming took 10 bases from V and 4 from J; bases not matched to a gene: 7. This CDR3 spans 13 amino acids. The germline V gene encodes CDR1 SGHDN and CDR2 FVKESK. The CDR3 DNA reads TGTGCCACCCAGCGGGGTTCATACAATGAGCAGTTCTTC. Residues: CATQRGSYNEQFF.

This clone was observed a few times. This chain links TRBV19 with TRBJ2-6; D not certain. This CDR3 is 16 amino acids long. Germline V gene sequence: CDR1 LNHDA, CDR2 SQIVND (reference sequence). V shed 7 bases and J shed 4 bases, with 17 bases lying between them. CDR3 nucleotides: TGTGCCAGTACTATTGTTACGGGTACCGGGGCCAACGTCCTGACTTTC. It specifies CASTIVTGTGANVLTF.

The chain is built from TRBV30 and TRBJ2-5, with 8 bases fitting TRBD1. The CDR3 is 14 amino acids. Germline CDR1 GTSNPN, CDR2 SVGIG (reference sequence). Losses at the gene ends were 2 bases for V and 0 bases for J; bases not matched to a gene: 2. The CDR3 nucleotides read TGTGCCTGGAGTCCAGGGGGCAACCAAGAGACCCAGTACTTC. Residues: CAWSPGGNQETQYF.

This rearrangement joins TRBV6-5 to TRBJ1-1, with D perhaps TRBD1 (5 bases). Per germline, CDR1 MNHEY and CDR2 SVGAGI. Trimming removed 3 bases from V and 5 bases from J, with 19 bases in between. The CDR3 runs 16 residues. The CDR3 protein is CASSYSMFSGGTEAFF. CDR3 DNA sequence: TGTGCCAGCAGTTATAGTATGTTTTCCGGGGGTACTGAAGCTTTCTTT.

The chain couples TRBV5-1 to TRBJ1-1; the D gene is possibly TRBD1 (5 bases). The CDR3 consists of 13 residues. The germline V and J ends were trimmed by 4 bases and 2 bases, with 9 bases remaining between them. The germline CDR1 and CDR2 sequences are SGHRS and YFSETQ. As DNA, the CDR3 is TGCGCCAGCAGCCGACAGAGCAACACTGAAGCTTTCTTT. Its translation is CASSRQSNTEAFF.

The chain's CDR3 is CASSLWGPYSPNEQFF. CDR3 nucleotides: TGTGCCAGCAGCTTATGGGGCCCTTATAGTCCCAATGAGCAGTTCTTC. This sequence joins TRBV7-3 and TRBJ2-1; perhaps TRBD1 as D (5 bases). The CDR3 is 16 residues long. V gave up 2 bases and J gave up 6 bases, with 17 bases separating them. Germline V gene lookup returns CDR1 SGHTA and CDR2 FQGTGA.

A single count supports this clone. The chain uses TRBV19 and TRBJ2-3; 9 bases agree with TRBD2. The ends lost 5 bases at V and 4 bases at J; junction bases unmatched: 10. Germline V gives CDR1 LNHDA, CDR2 SQIVND (reference sequence). This CDR3 region has 16 residues. The CDR3 DNA sequence: TGTGCCAGTAGTCCCGCTCGCGGGGGGGCCTCAGATACGCAGTATTTT. This encodes CASSPARGGASDTQYF. Variable domain in full (rest from reference TRBV19 and TRBJ2-3): DGGITQSPKYLFRKEGQNVTLSCEQNLNHDAMYWYRQDPGQGLRLIYYSQIVNDFQKGDIAEGYSVSREKKESFPLTVTSAQKNPTAFYLCASSPARGGASDTQYFGPGTRLTVL.

This chain's CDR3 is CASSTPAGGTDTQYF. In DNA form, the CDR3 reads TGCGCCAGCAGCACCCCAGCGGGGGGCACAGATACGCAGTATTTT. The gene calls are TRBV5-1 and TRBJ2-3, with 8 bases that match TRBD2. CDR1 is SGHRS, CDR2 YFSETQ, per germline. The CDR3 has 15 residues. Trimming removed 4 bases from V and 1 base from J; junction bases left unmatched: 5.

The chain combines TRBV7-7 with TRBJ2-5; tentative D call: TRBD1 (6 bases). V shed 5 bases and J shed 6 bases, with 16 bases lying between them. Germline values: CDR1 SSHAT, CDR2 FNYEAQ (reference sequence). The CDR3 runs 14 residues. The CDR3 region is CASSEQGPGKTQYF. CDR3 DNA sequence: TGTGCCAGCAGCGAACAGGGTCCGGGGAAGACCCAGTACTTC.

The CDR3 DNA is TGTGCCACCAGTGACACCAGGGGGCTGGATACGCAGTATTTT. Translation: CATSDTRGLDTQYF. The V gene is TRBV24-1, the J gene TRBJ2-3, with 8 bases aligning to TRBD1. Per germline, CDR1 KGHDR and CDR2 SFDVKD. With 4 bases clipped from V and 6 bases from J, the junction kept 5 bases outside the gene matches. The CDR3 contains 14 residues.

This rearrangement joins TRBV18 to TRBJ1-2, with D unclear. The CDR3 has 13 residues. V was pared by 3 bases and J by 0 bases, with 5 bases between. Germline V gene data show CDR1 as KGHSH and CDR2 as LQKENI. The CDR3 nucleotides are TGTGCCAGCTCACCCGGAGCTAACTATGGCTACACCTTC. It is translated as CASSPGANYGYTF. The variable domain in full, with the rest retrieved from reference TRBV18 and TRBJ1-2, is NAGVMQNPRHLVRRRGQEARLRCSPMKGHSHVYWYRQLPEEGLKFMVYLQKENIIDESGMPKERFSAEFPKEGPSILRIQQVVRGDSAAYFCASSPGANYGYTFGSGTRLTVV.

This clone was observed a few times. This chain uses TRBV3-1 (or the pseudogene TRBV3-2) with TRBJ1-6; D not certain. The CDR3 runs to 14 residues. Looked up from germline, CDR1 is LGHDT and CDR2 is YNNKEL (reference sequence). Trimming shortened V by 0 bases and J by 10 bases, and 10 bases separated the two germline ends. CDR3 nucleotides: TGTGCCAGCAGCCAAGACGGAGGAGGGTCACCCCTCCACTTT. It codes for CASSQDGGGSPLHF.

This chain connects TRBV7-3 to TRBJ2-1; no definite D call. This CDR3 contains 15 residues. V lost 4 bases to trimming and J lost 0 bases, with 10 bases between them. Germline V lookup: CDR1 SGHTA, CDR2 FQGTGA. The CDR3 DNA is TGTGCCAGCAGCTATGGGGTAGTCTCCTACAATGAGCAGTTCTTC. Its protein is CASSYGVVSYNEQFF.

The genes are TRBV3-1 (or the pseudogene TRBV3-2) and TRBJ1-5; D unresolved. V lost 8 bases, J lost 0 bases, and 14 bases lay in between. Germline-derived CDR1 and CDR2 are LGHDT and YNNKEL (reference sequence). CDR3 length: 15 residues. In DNA, the CDR3 is TGTGCCAGCGGGCGGGGTATCAGTAGCAATCAGCCCCAGCATTTT. It encodes CASGRGISSNQPQHF.

The CDR3 loop is CASSGGLRGQETQYF. CDR3 bases: TGTGCCAGCAGTGGGGGACTTCGCGGGCAAGAGACCCAGTACTTC. This chain connects TRBV2 to TRBJ2-5, with D perhaps TRBD2 (6 bases). Germline CDR1 SNHLY, CDR2 FYNNEI. V gave up 4 bases and J gave up 2 bases, with 14 bases separating them. This CDR3 region has 15 residues.

In its sample, this clone was seen a few times. The chain combines TRBV3-1 (or the pseudogene TRBV3-2) with TRBJ2-3; D is unclear. CDR1 is LGHDT, CDR2 YNNKEL, per germline (reference sequence). The V and J ends lost 4 bases and 2 bases respectively, with 10 bases between them. The CDR3 runs to 14 residues. The CDR3, as DNA: TGTGCCAGCAGCCGACTCGGAAACACAGATACGCAGTATTTT. Protein product: CASSRLGNTDTQYF.

J is TRBJ2-3 and V is TRBV27; no clear D gene. The CDR3 extends over 16 amino acids. V lost 6 bases to trimming and J lost 1 base, with 17 bases between them. Looked up from germline, CDR1 is MNHEY and CDR2 is SMNVEV (reference sequence). The CDR3 sequence: CASRFSPPQGTDTQYF. The CDR3 nucleotides are TGTGCCAGCAGATTCTCACCACCCCAGGGCACAGATACGCAGTATTTT.